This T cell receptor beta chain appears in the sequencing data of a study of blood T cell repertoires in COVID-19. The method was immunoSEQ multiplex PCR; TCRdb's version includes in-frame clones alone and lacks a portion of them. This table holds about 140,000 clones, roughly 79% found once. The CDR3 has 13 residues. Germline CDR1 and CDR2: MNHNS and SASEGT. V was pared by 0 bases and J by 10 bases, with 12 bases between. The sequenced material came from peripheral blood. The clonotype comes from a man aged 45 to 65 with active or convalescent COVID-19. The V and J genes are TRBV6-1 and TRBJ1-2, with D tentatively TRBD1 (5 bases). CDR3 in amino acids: CASSEANRWYYTF. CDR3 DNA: TGTGCCAGCAGTGAAGCAAACAGGTGGTACTACACCTTC.